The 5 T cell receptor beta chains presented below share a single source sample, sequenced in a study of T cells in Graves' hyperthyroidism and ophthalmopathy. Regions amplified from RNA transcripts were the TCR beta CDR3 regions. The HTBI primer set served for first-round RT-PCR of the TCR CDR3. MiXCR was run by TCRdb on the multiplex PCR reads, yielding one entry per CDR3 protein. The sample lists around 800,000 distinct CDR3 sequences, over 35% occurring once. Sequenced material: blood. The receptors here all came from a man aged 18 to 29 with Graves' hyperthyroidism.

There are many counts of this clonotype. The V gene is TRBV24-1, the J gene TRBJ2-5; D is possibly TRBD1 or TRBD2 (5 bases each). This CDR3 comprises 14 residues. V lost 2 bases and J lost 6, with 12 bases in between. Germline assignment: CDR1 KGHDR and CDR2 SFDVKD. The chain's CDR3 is CATSDSSGPQTQYF. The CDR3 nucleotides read TGTGCCACCAGTGATTCGTCGGGACCACAGACCCAGTACTTC.

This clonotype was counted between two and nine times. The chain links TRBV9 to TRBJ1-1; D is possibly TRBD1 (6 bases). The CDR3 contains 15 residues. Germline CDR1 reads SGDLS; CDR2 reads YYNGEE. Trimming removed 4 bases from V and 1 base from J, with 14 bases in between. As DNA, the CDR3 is TGTGCCAGCAGCCCATACAGGGTGGGGAACACTGAAGCTTTCTTT. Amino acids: CASSPYRVGNTEAFF.

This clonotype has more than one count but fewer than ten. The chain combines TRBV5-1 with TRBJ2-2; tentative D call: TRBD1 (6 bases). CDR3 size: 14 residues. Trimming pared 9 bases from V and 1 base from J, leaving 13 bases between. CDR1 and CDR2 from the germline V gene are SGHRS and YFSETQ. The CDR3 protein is CATTLTGNTGELFF. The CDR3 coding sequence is TGCGCCACAACCCTGACAGGGAACACCGGGGAGCTGTTTTTT. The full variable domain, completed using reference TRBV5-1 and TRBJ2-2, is KAGVTQTPRYLIKTRGQQVTLSCSPISGHRSVSWYQQTPGQGLQFLFEYFSETQRNKGNFPGRFSGRQFSNSRSEMNVSTLELGDSALYLCATTLTGNTGELFFGEGSRLTVL.

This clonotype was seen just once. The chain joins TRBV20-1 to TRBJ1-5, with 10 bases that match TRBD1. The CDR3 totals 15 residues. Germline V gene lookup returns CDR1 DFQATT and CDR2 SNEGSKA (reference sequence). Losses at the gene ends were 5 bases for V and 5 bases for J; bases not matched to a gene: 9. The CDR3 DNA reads TGCAGTGCTGCGGACAGGGGGTCAGGTTATCAGCCCCAGCATTTT. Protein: CSAADRGSGYQPQHF.

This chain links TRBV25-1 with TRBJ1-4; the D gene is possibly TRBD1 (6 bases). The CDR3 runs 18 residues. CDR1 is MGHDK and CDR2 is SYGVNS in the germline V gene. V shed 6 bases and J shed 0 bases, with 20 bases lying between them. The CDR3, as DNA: TGTGCCAGCAGCTCGACTACAGGGCGGGGGGCAACTAATGAAAAACTGTTTTTT. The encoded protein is CASSSTTGRGATNEKLFF.